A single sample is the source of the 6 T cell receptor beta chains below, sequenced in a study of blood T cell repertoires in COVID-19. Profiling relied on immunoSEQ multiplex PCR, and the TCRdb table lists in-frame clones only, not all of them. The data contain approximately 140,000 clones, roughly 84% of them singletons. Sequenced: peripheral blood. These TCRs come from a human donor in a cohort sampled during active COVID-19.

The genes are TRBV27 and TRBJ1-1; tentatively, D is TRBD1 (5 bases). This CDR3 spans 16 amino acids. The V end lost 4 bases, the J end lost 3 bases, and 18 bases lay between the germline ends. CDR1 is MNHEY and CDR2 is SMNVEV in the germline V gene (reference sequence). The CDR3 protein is CASSSLGGRGDTEAFF. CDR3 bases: TGTGCCAGCAGTTCCCTTGGGGGGAGAGGGGACACTGAAGCTTTCTTT.

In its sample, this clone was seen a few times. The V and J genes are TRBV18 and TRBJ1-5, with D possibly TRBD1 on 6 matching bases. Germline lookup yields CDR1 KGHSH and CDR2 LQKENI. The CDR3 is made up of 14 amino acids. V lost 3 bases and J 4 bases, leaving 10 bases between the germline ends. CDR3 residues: CASSPGTQNQPQHF. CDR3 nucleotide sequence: TGTGCCAGCTCACCGGGGACACAGAATCAGCCCCAGCATTTT.

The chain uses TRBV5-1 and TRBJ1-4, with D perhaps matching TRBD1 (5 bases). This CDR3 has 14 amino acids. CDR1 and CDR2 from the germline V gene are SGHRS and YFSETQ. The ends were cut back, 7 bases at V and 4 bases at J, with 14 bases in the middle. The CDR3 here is CASQAGPLNEKLFF. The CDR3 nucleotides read TGCGCCAGCCAGGCGGGACCCCTTAATGAAAAACTGTTTTTT.

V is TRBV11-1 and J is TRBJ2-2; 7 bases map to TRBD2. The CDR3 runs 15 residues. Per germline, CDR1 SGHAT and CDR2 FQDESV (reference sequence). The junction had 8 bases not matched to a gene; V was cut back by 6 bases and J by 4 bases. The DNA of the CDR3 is TGTGCCAGCAGGATCGGCCGCGGGGGCACCGGGGAGCTGTTTTTT. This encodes CASRIGRGGTGELFF.

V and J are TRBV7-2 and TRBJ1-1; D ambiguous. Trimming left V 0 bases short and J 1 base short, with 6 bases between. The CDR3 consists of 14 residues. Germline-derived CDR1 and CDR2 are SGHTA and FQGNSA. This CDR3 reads CASSLAHRNTEAFF. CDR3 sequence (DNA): TGTGCCAGCAGCTTAGCCCACAGGAACACTGAAGCTTTCTTT.

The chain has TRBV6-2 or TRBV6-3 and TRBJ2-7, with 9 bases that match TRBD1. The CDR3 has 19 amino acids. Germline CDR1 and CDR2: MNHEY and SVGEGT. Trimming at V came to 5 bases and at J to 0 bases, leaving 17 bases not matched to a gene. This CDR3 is CASSRPGTGSFSSSYEQYF. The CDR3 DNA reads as TGTGCCAGCAGTCGGCCCGGGACAGGGTCCTTTTCAAGCTCCTACGAGCAGTACTTC.